The 11 T cell receptor beta chains below come from one sample, sequenced in a study of blood T cells in healthy people across ages. A sample-barcoded 5' primer and a J-beta primer mix were used in a second PCR of about 6 to 11 cycles. From the 5' RACE reads, TCRdb called clonotypes with MiXCR, one entry per CDR3 protein. The top ten hold 20% to 25% of the sample, which has about 580,000 distinct CDR3 sequences, around 48% seen once. Sequenced input: blood. These receptors all stem from a man aged 80 or over in good health.

The chain employs TRBV10-1 and TRBJ2-5; 10 nucleotides match TRBD2. The CDR3 is 14 residues long. V dropped 7 bases and J dropped 4; count of bases not matched to a gene: 6. In germline, CDR1 is WNHNN, CDR2 SYGVQD (reference sequence). This CDR3 reads CASNQSGGAETQYF. The CDR3 nucleotides read TGCGCCAGCAATCAAAGCGGGGGGGCAGAGACCCAGTACTTC.

Remarks on this clonotype: A much larger clone is a single base away; this may be a read error. The chain uses TRBV6-1 and TRBJ1-1; possible D gene TRBD1, 5 bases. This CDR3 region has 13 residues. The V end lost 6 bases, the J end lost 1 base, and 9 bases lay between the germline ends. Germline assignment: CDR1 MNHNS and CDR2 SASEGT. The CDR3 DNA follows: TGTGCCAGCAGGTTAGGGGCGAACACTGAAGCTTTCTTT. Protein product: CASRLGANTEAFF.

J is TRBJ1-2 and V is TRBV7-2; 7 bases map to TRBD1. Germline V CDR1 and CDR2: SGHTA, FQGNSA. V lost 0 bases and J lost 6; bases outside the gene matches: 13. The CDR3 runs to 17 residues. In DNA form, the CDR3 reads TGTGCCAGCAGCTTAGCGCCCCCACGAACAGGGGTGCATGGCTACACCTTC. Its protein is CASSLAPPRTGVHGYTF.

CDR3 bases: TGTGCCAGCAGGCGAACGGATTACAATGAGCAGTTCTTC. It codes for CASRRTDYNEQFF. This chain joins TRBV28 and TRBJ2-1; D is unresolved. V lost 6 bases, J lost 4 bases, and 10 bases lay in between. Germline CDR1 MDHEN, CDR2 SYDVKM. This CDR3 spans 13 amino acids.

A few counts support this clonotype. This rearrangement joins TRBV7-2 to TRBJ2-1; possible D gene TRBD2, 6 bases. The germline gives CDR1 SGHTA, CDR2 FQGNSA. This CDR3 has 14 amino acids. Trimming pared 1 base from V and 6 bases from J, leaving 10 bases between. CDR3 nucleotide sequence: TGTGCCAGCAGCTTAGGGAGGGTGGGCAATGAGCAGTTCTTC. Amino acid sequence: CASSLGRVGNEQFF. Using reference TRBV7-2 and TRBJ2-1 for the parts outside the CDR3, the full variable domain is GAGVSQSPSNKVTEKGKDVELRCDPISGHTALYWYRQSLGQGLEFLIYFQGNSAPDKSGLPSDRFSAERTGGSVSTLTIQRTQQEDSAVYLCASSLGRVGNEQFFGPGTRLTVL.

This chain uses TRBV4-3 with TRBJ2-3; 9 bases are a match to TRBD2. Germline-derived CDR1 and CDR2 are LGHNA and YSLEER. The CDR3 consists of 14 residues. V trimming: 2 bases; J trimming: 4 bases; junction bases outside the gene matches: 1. The CDR3 spells CASSQLAGADTQYF. The CDR3 region has the DNA TGCGCCAGCAGCCAATTAGCGGGGGCAGATACGCAGTATTTT.

This clonotype appeared many times. V usage is TRBV6-5 and J usage is TRBJ1-4; possible D gene TRBD1, 6 bases. This CDR3 spans 16 amino acids. Trimming took 4 bases from V and 3 from J, leaving 15 bases between them. CDR1 and CDR2 from the germline V gene are MNHEY and SVGAGI. CDR3 loop: CASSWGAAAANEKLFF. The CDR3 nucleotides read TGTGCCAGCAGTTGGGGGGCAGCCGCGGCTAATGAAAAACTGTTTTTT.

This clonotype has a count of ten or more. This chain joins TRBV12-3 or TRBV12-4 and TRBJ1-6, with D possibly being TRBD1 (5 bases). V was clipped by 1 base and J by 7 bases, with 8 bases between them. The CDR3 totals 14 residues. The CDR3 DNA reads as TGTGCCAGCAGTTTAGGTGGGGGGAATTCACCCCTCCACTTT. Amino acid sequence: CASSLGGGNSPLHF.

V usage is TRBV7-2 and J usage is TRBJ2-2; D tentatively reads TRBD1 or TRBD2 (5 bases each). Germline V CDR1 and CDR2: SGHTA, FQGNSA. V dropped 5 bases and J dropped 5 bases, with 15 bases sitting between them. The CDR3 is 15 residues long. Here the CDR3 DNA reads TGTGCCAGCAGCCGACTGAGGGGAGAGACCGGGGAGCTGTTTTTT. Translated: CASSRLRGETGELFF. The complete variable domain, with remaining parts taken from reference TRBV7-2 and TRBJ2-2, reads GAGVSQSPSNKVTEKGKDVELRCDPISGHTALYWYRQSLGQGLEFLIYFQGNSAPDKSGLPSDRFSAERTGGSVSTLTIQRTQQEDSAVYLCASSRLRGETGELFFGEGSRLTVL.

The chain joins TRBV10-1 to TRBJ2-7, with 7 positions matching TRBD1. The V gene end was trimmed by 7 bases and the J gene end by 11 bases; junction bases not matched to a gene: 5. Germline loops: CDR1 WNHNN, CDR2 SYGVQD (reference sequence). This CDR3 region has 10 residues. CDR3 region: CASNKTGEYF. The CDR3 DNA reads as TGCGCCAGCAATAAAACAGGGGAGTACTTC.

This clonotype was observed once. The V gene is TRBV7-2, the J gene TRBJ2-1, with 11 bases identical to TRBD2. V dropped 5 bases and J dropped 0; count of bases not matched to a gene: 6. The CDR3 loop spans 17 amino acids. Germline CDR1 and CDR2: SGHTA and FQGNSA. This CDR3 is CASSIRLAGSSYNEQFF. Here the CDR3 DNA reads TGTGCCAGCAGCATACGACTAGCGGGAAGCTCCTACAATGAGCAGTTCTTC.